The rows below give T cell receptor beta chains drawn from one sample of a study of blood T cells in healthy people across ages. TCRdb independently ran MiXCR on the 5' RACE reads; one entry per CDR3 protein. The table includes 2 million or so distinct CDR3 sequences, around half detected once. Specimen: blood. The receptors were gathered from a woman aged 40 to 50 in good health. The conserved cysteine and the conserved F or W are not part of the CDR3 here. The order of the fields is D gene, V gene, J gene, CDR3 length, CDR3 protein. D genes are given only for firm matches.

TRBD2	TRBV7-9	TRBJ2-1	15	ASSGTSGGAKYNEQF
-	TRBV28	TRBJ1-5	15	ASSFREGWYSNQPQH
-	TRBV12-3/TRBV12-4	TRBJ1-4	13	ASSPPRGTNEKLF
-	TRBV20-1	TRBJ2-1	9	SARQGVEQF
TRBD1	TRBV27	TRBJ1-2	11	ASSHPGQDGYT
-	TRBV24-1	TRBJ2-1	14	ATSGGTSLGDNEQF
TRBD2	TRBV20-1	-	14	SARLLAGDPEATQY
-	TRBV7-6	TRBJ2-7	10	ASSLPAGEQY
-	TRBV5-1	TRBJ1-5	13	ASSLAGGAYQPQH
TRBD1	TRBV4-3	TRBJ2-7	13	ASSQERDSSYEQY
TRBD2	TRBV5-1	TRBJ2-5	12	ASSFKAGEWTQY
TRBD1	TRBV5-4	TRBJ1-2	12	ASRRTGGRYGYT
-	TRBV6-6	TRBJ2-7	11	ASNDRGFYEQY
-	TRBV6-1	TRBJ2-1	12	ASSEQTGYNEQF
-	TRBV12-3/TRBV12-4	TRBJ2-2	11	ASSFGGVGELF
-	TRBV29-1	TRBJ1-4	11	SVEGQGVEKLF
-	TRBV20-1	TRBJ1-4	10	SAMDSGEKLF
-	TRBV9	TRBJ1-4	13	ASSVAGASNEKLF
-	TRBV14	-	13	ASSQKRTGYNEQY
TRBD1	TRBV27	TRBJ2-3	15	ASSPSRGPSTTDTQY
-	TRBV5-1	TRBJ1-2	11	ASSVESGYGYT
TRBD1	TRBV7-9	TRBJ1-4	13	ASSLLGQLNEKLF
-	TRBV6-1	-	11	ASSDQTGSEQY
TRBD2	TRBV9	TRBJ2-2	16	ASSVMASGGANTGELF
TRBD1	TRBV28	TRBJ2-6	13	ASSSQGAGANVLT
TRBD1	TRBV4-2	TRBJ2-3	15	ASSPGWTGRSTDTQY
-	TRBV7-8	TRBJ2-7	14	ASSLGAGASTYEQY
-	TRBV7-3	TRBJ1-6	12	ASRRTGRNSPLH